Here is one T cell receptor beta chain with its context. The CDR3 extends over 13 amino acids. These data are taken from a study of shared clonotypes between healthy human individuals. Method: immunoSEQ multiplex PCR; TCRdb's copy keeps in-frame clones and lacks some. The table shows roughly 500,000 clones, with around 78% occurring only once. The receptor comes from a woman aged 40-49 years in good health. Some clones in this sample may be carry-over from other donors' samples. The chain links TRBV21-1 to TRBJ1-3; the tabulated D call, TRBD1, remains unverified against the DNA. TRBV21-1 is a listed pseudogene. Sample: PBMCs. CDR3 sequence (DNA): TGTGCCAGCAACAGGGACAGCGGAAACACCATATATTTT. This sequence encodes CASNRDSGNTIYF.